This TCR beta chain was found in a study of CD8+ T cells in alopecia areata. Study-level information: Affected scalp percentage determined the severity score of treated patients. Study-wide points: Uncertain still, given a single nonresponder, is whether baseline CD8+ expansion links to response. Greater clonality was observed in lesional scalp samples, especially alopecia totalis/universalis, versus normal scalp.

In the case of this clone: Antigen: not known.

RNA was isolated and reverse transcribed to cDNA, the sequencing template. TCRdb's copy holds only in-frame clones and misses some; the assay was immunoSEQ multiplex PCR. This table holds about 76,000 clones, 60% to 70% found once. Specified treatment: oral pan-JAK inhibitor, 5-10 mg twice daily. PBMCs were stained for CD3, CD4 and CD8, and CD4+ and CD8+ T cells were sorted. The TCR sequence derives from a human donor with alopecia areata. The input for sequencing was CD8+ T cells sorted from blood, taken at week 24, from a patient treated with tofacitinib.

CDR3 region: CASSKTVQGAGELFF. DNA for the CDR3: TGTGCCAGCAGTAAAACTGTACAGGGGGCCGGGGAGCTGTTTTTT. The genes are TRBV2 and TRBJ2-2; 8 bases agree with TRBD1. Trimming removed 5 bases from V and 6 bases from J; junction bases left unmatched: 8. Germline V gives CDR1 SNHLY, CDR2 FYNNEI. The CDR3 has 15 residues.